Below are 10 T cell receptor beta chains sequenced from a single sample in a study of OX40 agonist ivuxolimab in advanced cancers. Sequencing used immunoSEQ multiplex PCR; TCRdb keeps in-frame clones, though not all of them. The sample lists roughly 20,000 clones; around 83% were seen once. The sample consisted of CD4+ or CD8+ T cells sorted from blood, taken in a trial of the OX40 agonist ivuxolimab. The receptors stem from an adult with an advanced solid tumor such as melanoma, head and neck, liver or kidney cancer.

The chain combines TRBV5-5 with TRBJ1-2, with a possible D match to TRBD1 (6 bases). The CDR3 is 14 amino acids. The germline gives CDR1 SGHKS, CDR2 YYEKEE (reference sequence). The V gene lost 3 bases and the J gene lost 7 bases, with 16 bases spanning the gap. CDR3 region: CASSWDISGAGYTF. For the CDR3, the DNA is TGTGCCAGCAGCTGGGACATCTCAGGAGCTGGCTACACCTTC.

This rearrangement joins TRBV11-2 to TRBJ2-7, with TRBD1 as a possible D gene (5 bases). Germline V gene lookup returns CDR1 SGHAT and CDR2 FQNNGV. Trimming took 1 base from V and 6 from J, leaving 13 bases between them. The CDR3 loop spans 14 amino acids. The chain's CDR3 is CASSLGYRSGEQYF. CDR3 nucleotide sequence: TGTGCCAGCAGCTTAGGATACAGGAGTGGCGAGCAGTACTTC. Full variable domain (remainder filled in from reference TRBV11-2 and TRBJ2-7): EAGVAQSPRYKIIEKRQSVAFWCNPISGHATLYWYQQILGQGPKLLIQFQNNGVVDDSQLPKDRFSAERLKGVDSTLKIQPAKLEDSAVYLCASSLGYRSGEQYFGPGTRLTVT.

The chain couples TRBV28 to TRBJ2-7; D gene ambiguous. In germline, CDR1 is MDHEN, CDR2 SYDVKM. The CDR3 has 17 residues. V was cut by 3 bases and J by 4 bases, with 22 bases left in between. CDR3 sequence (DNA): TGTGCCAGCAGTTTGGTCATAAGGTACTATCGAGGTTACGAGCAGTACTTC. Its translation is CASSLVIRYYRGYEQYF.

The V call is TRBV19, the J call TRBJ2-3; 8 bases map to TRBD2. Germline lookup yields CDR1 LNHDA and CDR2 SQIVND (reference sequence). With 5 bases clipped from V and 6 bases from J, the junction kept 16 bases outside the gene matches. This CDR3 spans 17 amino acids. CDR3 amino acids: CASSREGLAWGSDTQYF. The CDR3 bases are TGTGCCAGTAGTCGAGAAGGACTAGCTTGGGGTTCGGATACGCAGTATTTT. Together with reference TRBV19 and TRBJ2-3, the CDR3 gives the full variable domain: DGGITQSPKYLFRKEGQNVTLSCEQNLNHDAMYWYRQDPGQGLRLIYYSQIVNDFQKGDIAEGYSVSREKKESFPLTVTSAQKNPTAFYLCASSREGLAWGSDTQYFGPGTRLTVL.

This sequence joins TRBV7-2 and TRBJ1-1, with 10 bases aligning to TRBD1. There are 15 residues in the CDR3. Looked up from germline, CDR1 is SGHTA and CDR2 is FQGNSA. Trimming took 4 bases from V and 11 from J; bases not matched to a gene: 13. CDR3 in DNA: TGTGCCAGCAGCTCCGACCCGGGACAGGGGCCGCGGGCTTTCTTT. Translation gives CASSSDPGQGPRAFF.

In this sample, this clone turned up once. The V call is TRBV11-2, the J call TRBJ2-1; either TRBD1 or TRBD2 may supply D (5 bases each). The CDR3 is 15 amino acids. V lost 4 bases to trimming and J lost 2 bases, with 12 bases between them. Germline assignment: CDR1 SGHAT and CDR2 FQNNGV. CDR3 bases: TGTGCCAGCAGCTCTCCCGGGACGGCCTACAATGAGCAGTTCTTC. This codes for CASSSPGTAYNEQFF.

The CDR3 sequence: CASSPGPNFNEQFF. CDR3 nucleotides: TGCGCCAGCAGCCCGGGCCCAAACTTCAATGAGCAGTTCTTC. V and J are TRBV5-1 and TRBJ2-1; D is undetermined. Germline CDR1 reads SGHRS; CDR2 reads YFSETQ. This CDR3 has 14 residues. With 4 bases removed from V and 6 bases from J, the gap between germline ends came to 14 bases. Based on the CDR3 plus reference TRBV5-1 and TRBJ2-1, the full variable domain is KAGVTQTPRYLIKTRGQQVTLSCSPISGHRSVSWYQQTPGQGLQFLFEYFSETQRNKGNFPGRFSGRQFSNSRSEMNVSTLELGDSALYLCASSPGPNFNEQFFGPGTRLTVL.

This chain connects TRBV6-1 to TRBJ2-6; the D is unclear. CDR3 size: 14 residues. The V end lost 0 bases, the J end lost 4 bases, and 4 bases lay between the germline ends. Germline values: CDR1 MNHNS, CDR2 SASEGT. The CDR3 nucleotides are TGTGCCAGCAGTGAAGCCTCCGGGGCCAACGTCCTGACTTTC. It is translated as CASSEASGANVLTF.

The chain recombines TRBV5-8 with TRBJ2-5; TRBD1 agrees at 10 bases. V shed 2 bases, J shed 5 bases, and the junction held 6 bases outside the gene matches. The germline V gene encodes CDR1 SGHTS and CDR2 YDEGEE. The CDR3 runs 15 residues. The CDR3 DNA follows: TGTGCCAGCAGCTTCAGACAGGGGGCGGGGGAGACCCAGTACTTC. It encodes CASSFRQGAGETQYF.

This clone was detected once. The rearrangement joins TRBV11-3 to TRBJ1-5; D remains unclear. The germline gives CDR1 SGHNT, CDR2 YENEEA. The V gene lost 2 bases and the J gene lost 6 bases, with 5 bases spanning the gap. This CDR3 comprises 12 residues. The CDR3 spells CASSLLGQPQHF. In DNA, the CDR3 is TGTGCCAGCAGCTTACTGGGTCAGCCCCAGCATTTT.